The 19 T cell receptor beta chains given below trace back to one sample, sequenced in a study of blood T cell repertoires in COVID-19. Sequencing was performed with immunoSEQ multiplex PCR; in TCRdb, only in-frame clones are kept and a portion is missing. The profile shows over 100,000 clones, roughly 82% of them singletons. Sequenced: peripheral blood. The receptors were sampled from a man aged 55 to 70 with acute or convalescent COVID-19.

The genes are TRBV11-3 and TRBJ1-6; weak D call: TRBD1 (6 bases). Trimming stripped 7 bases from V and 7 bases from J, with 17 bases between. Germline V gene sequence: CDR1 SGHNT, CDR2 YENEEA. This CDR3 has 15 amino acids. The CDR3 spells CASTTSGTKNSPLHF. As DNA, the CDR3 is TGTGCCAGCACTACCTCCGGGACAAAGAATTCACCCCTCCACTTT.

V gene TRBV15 combines with J gene TRBJ1-2; TRBD1 matches 10 bases. V dropped 2 bases and J dropped 8; count of bases not matched to a gene: 8. The CDR3 contains 15 residues. In germline, CDR1 is LNHNV, CDR2 YYDKDF (reference sequence). The CDR3 DNA reads TGTGCCACCAGCAGAAGTGACAGGGGGCGATACGGCTACACCTTC. Translation gives CATSRSDRGRYGYTF.

The chain has TRBV19 and TRBJ1-4, with D perhaps matching TRBD1 (5 bases). V shed 7 bases and J shed 4 bases, with 16 bases lying between them. Germline V gene data show CDR1 as LNHDA and CDR2 as SQIVND (reference sequence). There are 15 residues in the CDR3. The DNA of the CDR3 is TGTGCCAGTACCGATGGGGGGTTAGGTAATGAAAAACTGTTTTTT. It codes for CASTDGGLGNEKLFF.

This chain joins TRBV6-5 and TRBJ2-1, with D tentatively TRBD2 (5 bases). There are 15 residues in the CDR3. Germline values: CDR1 MNHEY, CDR2 SVGAGI. The V and J ends lost 5 bases and 8 bases respectively, with 19 bases between them. The DNA for the CDR3 is TGTGCCAGCAGTCCCCGTAGAGGGAGTAAAGATGAGCAGTTCTTC. The encoded protein is CASSPRRGSKDEQFF.

The chain carries TRBV14 and TRBJ2-1, with a weak D call TRBD2 (6 bases). Trimming took 8 bases from V and 4 from J, leaving 9 bases between them. The CDR3 contains 12 residues. The germline V gene encodes CDR1 SGHDN and CDR2 FVKESK. The CDR3 reads CASGEVYNEQFF. DNA for the CDR3: TGTGCCAGCGGGGAGGTTTACAATGAGCAGTTCTTC.

V gene TRBV19 combines with J gene TRBJ1-1; no clear D gene. In germline, CDR1 is LNHDA, CDR2 SQIVND (reference sequence). This CDR3 region has 16 residues. Trimming took 0 bases from V and 2 from J, leaving 13 bases between them. CDR3 DNA: TGTGCCAGTAGTATAGATCTTACGAGCTCCAACACTGAAGCTTTCTTT. This translates into CASSIDLTSSNTEAFF.

V gene TRBV30 combines with J gene TRBJ1-2, with D tentatively TRBD1 (6 bases). The CDR3 is 15 amino acids. The germline V gene encodes CDR1 GTSNPN and CDR2 SVGIG (reference sequence). The germline V and J ends were trimmed by 0 bases and 0 bases, with 11 bases remaining between them. The CDR3 nucleotides read TGTGCCTGGAGTGTTCCAGGACAGACTAACTATGGCTACACCTTC. Translated: CAWSVPGQTNYGYTF.

This clone was recorded only once. This chain joins TRBV5-1 and TRBJ1-5, with a possible D match to TRBD1 (6 bases). The CDR3 loop spans 13 amino acids. Trimming stripped 4 bases from V and 4 bases from J, with 9 bases between. Germline V gene lookup returns CDR1 SGHRS and CDR2 YFSETQ. The CDR3 spells CASSPGQNQPQHF. The CDR3 DNA reads TGCGCCAGCAGCCCAGGACAGAATCAGCCCCAGCATTTT.

The V call is TRBV30, the J call TRBJ1-1, with a weak D call TRBD1 (5 bases). The CDR3 is 15 residues long. Germline V gene lookup returns CDR1 GTSNPN and CDR2 SVGIG (reference sequence). Trimming took off 2 bases at V and 5 bases at J, with 18 bases between the two ends. As DNA, the CDR3 is TGTGCCTGGAGTCAGGGACCTCCGGGGGGAACTGAAGCTTTCTTT. It yields the protein CAWSQGPPGGTEAFF.

V usage is TRBV6-5 and J usage is TRBJ2-7; 8 nucleotides match TRBD1. Germline lookup yields CDR1 MNHEY and CDR2 SVGAGI. CDR3 size: 14 residues. Germline trimming cut 7 bases from V and 3 bases from J; bases unmatched to any gene: 8. The CDR3 spells CASIGQGKDYEQYF. CDR3 in DNA: TGTGCCAGCATTGGACAGGGAAAGGACTACGAGCAGTACTTC.

The rearrangement links TRBV19 to TRBJ2-1, with D perhaps matching TRBD2 (7 bases). Trimming took off 10 bases at V and 0 bases at J, with 22 bases between the two ends. Germline values: CDR1 LNHDA, CDR2 SQIVND (reference sequence). The CDR3 runs 17 residues. CDR3 region: CATREGGAQISYNEQFF. CDR3 coding DNA: TGTGCCACCCGTGAGGGGGGGGCCCAAATCTCCTACAATGAGCAGTTCTTC.

In nucleotides, the CDR3 is TGTGCCAGCAGCTTAGATCTGGACGGGAGATACACCGGGGAGCTGTTTTTT. As protein: CASSLDLDGRYTGELFF. The gene calls are TRBV11-3 and TRBJ2-2; TRBD2 is a possible D gene (6 bases). Germline lookup yields CDR1 SGHNT and CDR2 YENEEA. With 0 bases removed from V and 3 bases from J, the gap between germline ends came to 14 bases. The CDR3 runs 17 residues.

The chain recombines TRBV5-6 with TRBJ2-1, with 7 bases aligning to TRBD1. The ends lost 1 base at V and 5 bases at J; junction bases unmatched: 6. Germline assignment: CDR1 SGHDT and CDR2 YYEEEE. The CDR3 covers 15 residues. CDR3 loop: CASSLFGQENNEQFF. As DNA, the CDR3 is TGTGCCAGCAGCTTGTTTGGACAGGAGAACAATGAGCAGTTCTTC.

The rearrangement uses TRBV24-1 and TRBJ2-7; 8 bases map to TRBD1. The V and J ends lost 11 bases and 3 bases, in that order; junction bases with no gene match: 11. Germline values: CDR1 KGHDR, CDR2 SFDVKD. This CDR3 contains 14 residues. Here the CDR3 reads CAIKPRTGNYEQYF. The CDR3 nucleotides are TGTGCCATCAAGCCCAGGACAGGGAACTACGAGCAGTACTTC.

The table lists this clone with many counts. The chain recombines TRBV5-1 with TRBJ1-1; D is unresolved. From germline, CDR1 is SGHRS and CDR2 YFSETQ. CDR3 length equals 15 residues. With 1 base removed from V and 1 base from J, the gap between germline ends came to 11 bases. CDR3 in DNA: TGCGCCAGCAGCTTGTCGGGTAGCGGGAACACTGAAGCTTTCTTT. It translates to CASSLSGSGNTEAFF.

V is TRBV19 and J is TRBJ2-3, with 10 bases lining up with TRBD1. Trimming cost V 1 base and J 6 bases; bases outside gene matches: 7. This CDR3 has 16 amino acids. CDR1 and CDR2 from the germline V gene are LNHDA and SQIVND (reference sequence). As DNA, the CDR3 is TGTGCCAGTAGTATAGCTAGGGGACAGGGGAGGGATACGCAGTATTTT. Its protein is CASSIARGQGRDTQYF.

The gene calls are TRBV30 and TRBJ1-3, with 7 bases lining up with TRBD1. Trimming took 0 bases from V and 0 from J; bases not matched to a gene: 5. The CDR3 covers 16 residues. Germline CDR1 GTSNPN, CDR2 SVGIG (reference sequence). In DNA form, the CDR3 reads TGTGCCTGGAGTGTGCCGTGGGACAGCTCTGGAAACACCATATATTTT. It is translated as CAWSVPWDSSGNTIYF.

The V call is TRBV6-5, the J call TRBJ2-7, with TRBD2 matching over 7 bases. The CDR3 totals 14 residues. V was clipped by 5 bases and J by 3 bases; unmatched bases: 7. Per germline, CDR1 MNHEY and CDR2 SVGAGI. CDR3 loop: CASSRTGTNYEQYF. As DNA, the CDR3 is TGTGCCAGCAGTAGAACCGGGACTAACTACGAGCAGTACTTC.

The genes are TRBV9 and TRBJ1-5, with D perhaps TRBD1 (5 bases). Per germline, CDR1 SGDLS and CDR2 YYNGEE. The germline V and J ends were trimmed by 3 bases and 9 bases, with 13 bases remaining between them. There are 13 residues in the CDR3. The CDR3 region has the DNA TGTGCCAGCAGCGCAAACCCTGGGGCGCCCCAGCATTTT. Translating it yields CASSANPGAPQHF. Full variable domain (outside the CDR3, taken from reference TRBV9 and TRBJ1-5): DSGVTQTPKHLITATGQRVTLRCSPRSGDLSVYWYQQSLDQGLQFLIQYYNGEERAKGNILERFSAQQFPDLHSELNLSSLELGDSALYFCASSANPGAPQHFGDGTRLSIL.